One sample yielded the 29 T cell receptor beta chains listed below, sequenced in a study of human T cells and chemical hapten exposure. TCRdb analysed the RACE reads with MiXCR anew, one entry per CDR3 protein. The table records some 38,000 distinct CDR3 sequences, 5% to 8% of them present only once. Noted time point: patch test 1, 2 weeks after DPC sensitization. Treatment noted: therapeutic diphenylcyclopropenone sensitization with weekly scalp DPC. Total RNA came from unfractionated whole blood. The specimen was whole blood, collected in connection with sensitization to the hapten diphenylcyclopropenone (DPC). These receptors came from a woman aged 25 to 39 with alopecia areata. Some clones in this sample may be carry-over from other donors' samples.

The V and J genes are TRBV2 and TRBJ1-1, with 10 nucleotides matching TRBD1. CDR3 length: 15 amino acids. Germline values: CDR1 SNHLY, CDR2 FYNNEI. V lost 4 bases to trimming and J lost 0 bases; unmatched junction nucleotides: 2. The CDR3 here is CASSGTGGLNTEAFF. In nucleotides, the CDR3 is TGTGCCAGCAGTGGGACAGGGGGACTGAACACTGAAGCTTTCTTT. Based on the CDR3 plus reference TRBV2 and TRBJ1-1, the full variable domain is EPEVTQTPSHQVTQMGQEVILRCVPISNHLYFYWYRQILGQKVEFLVSFYNNEISEKSEIFDDQFSVERPDGSNFTLKIRSTKLEDSAMYFCASSGTGGLNTEAFFGQGTRLTVV.

This clonotype was detected ten times or more. At one boundary the junction diverges from the germline segment, which might be a read error. The chain recombines TRBV5-5 with TRBJ1-3, with 10 bases that match TRBD1. The germline V gene encodes CDR1 SGHKS and CDR2 YYEKEE (reference sequence). This CDR3 region has 17 residues. CDR3 sequence (DNA): TGTGCCAGCAGTTTGGCGGGGACAGGGGTCTCTGGAAACACCATATATTTT. Amino acid sequence: CASSLAGTGVSGNTIYF.

There are a few counts of this clonotype. V is TRBV20-1 and J is TRBJ2-4; D remains unclear. V was pared by 2 bases and J by 6 bases, with 20 bases between. The CDR3 consists of 16 residues. Germline V gives CDR1 DFQATT, CDR2 SNEGSKA (reference sequence). CDR3 DNA: TGCAGTGCTAGATGGCAGCCAGAAACGCGAGGAAACATTCAGTACTTC. It translates to CSARWQPETRGNIQYF.

This clonotype was recorded many times. The chain couples TRBV20-1 to TRBJ1-5; unclear D gene. CDR1 is DFQATT and CDR2 is SNEGSKA in the germline V gene (reference sequence). Trimming left V 8 bases short and J 5 bases short, with 13 bases between. CDR3 length: 12 residues. This chain's CDR3 is CSTKGSDQPQHF. As DNA, the CDR3 is TGCAGTACAAAGGGTTCAGATCAGCCCCAGCATTTT.

The table lists this clonotype with a few counts. This chain uses TRBV2 with TRBJ2-2; TRBD2 matches at 8 bases. Germline values: CDR1 SNHLY, CDR2 FYNNEI. The trim removed 11 bases at V and 5 bases at J, leaving 10 bases unmatched. The CDR3 is made up of 14 amino acids. The CDR3: CAGKGLAATGELFF. The CDR3 DNA reads as TGTGCCGGTAAAGGACTAGCCGCTACCGGGGAGCTGTTTTTT.

This sequence joins TRBV3-1 and TRBJ2-3; D call uncertain. The CDR3 sequence is 13 residues long. Germline CDR1 LGHDT, CDR2 YNNKEL (reference sequence). The ends were cut back, 1 base at V and 4 bases at J, with 6 bases in the middle. The CDR3 bases are TGTGCCAGCAGCCAAGCCCCACCAGATACGCAGTATTTT. Its translation is CASSQAPPDTQYF.

This clonotype showed up many times. V is TRBV3-1 and J is TRBJ2-3; tentatively, D is TRBD1 (6 bases). The CDR3 totals 14 residues. The V end lost 5 bases, the J end lost 3 bases, and 12 bases lay between the germline ends. CDR1 LGHDT and CDR2 YNNKEL come from the germline V gene (reference sequence). CDR3 sequence: CASSVRGATDTQYF. DNA of the CDR3: TGTGCCAGCAGCGTCAGGGGCGCAACAGATACGCAGTATTTT.

This clonotype has ten or more counts. This sequence joins TRBV7-2 and TRBJ1-1; D is uncertain. The CDR3 runs 15 residues. With 1 base removed from V and 4 bases from J, the gap between germline ends came to 13 bases. Germline CDR1 reads SGHTA; CDR2 reads FQGNSA. CDR3 protein: CASSLDPVNPTEAFF. In DNA form, the CDR3 reads TGTGCCAGCAGCTTAGACCCGGTCAACCCCACTGAAGCTTTCTTT.

This clonotype appeared a few times. The CDR3 coding sequence is TGCGCCAGCAGCCCGCAAGGGGGGAAGCCCTACGAGCAGTACTTC. It specifies CASSPQGGKPYEQYF. The chain recombines TRBV4-1 with TRBJ2-7; D may correspond to TRBD1 or TRBD2 (6 bases each). CDR1 MGHRA and CDR2 YSYEKL come from the germline V gene. Trimming stripped 4 bases from V and 2 bases from J, with 15 bases between. The CDR3 totals 15 residues.

This clonotype was counted at least ten times. The chain couples TRBV6-5 to TRBJ1-5; 7 nucleotides line up with TRBD1. The CDR3 spans 15 residues. Germline V gene lookup returns CDR1 MNHEY and CDR2 SVGAGI. With V trimmed by 5 bases and J by 6 bases, 10 bases remained unmatched. The CDR3 sequence is CASSPDHRGGQPQHF. CDR3 coding DNA: TGTGCCAGCAGTCCCGATCACAGGGGAGGTCAGCCCCAGCATTTT.

The rearrangement uses TRBV6-1 and TRBJ2-7, with D possibly being TRBD2 (5 bases). CDR3 length equals 15 residues. V lost 7 bases, J lost 7 bases, and 23 bases lay in between. CDR1 is MNHNS and CDR2 is SASEGT in the germline V gene. The CDR3 loop is CASTPGLPSTFEQYF. Written as DNA, the CDR3 is TGTGCCAGCACCCCCGGACTCCCAAGTACCTTTGAGCAGTACTTC.

This clonotype was recorded many times. V is TRBV7-2 and J is TRBJ2-5; TRBD2 is a possible D gene (7 bases). There are 14 residues in the CDR3. The germline V gene encodes CDR1 SGHTA and CDR2 FQGNSA. Trimming left V 3 bases short and J 5 bases short, with 13 bases between. The DNA of the CDR3 is TGTGCCAGCAGCTTGGGGGGGGGGCAGGAGACCCAGTACTTC. Translation: CASSLGGGQETQYF.

This clonotype was seen ten or more times. The chain combines TRBV7-9 with TRBJ2-7; D is undetermined. Trimming shortened V by 0 bases and J by 4 bases, and 10 bases separated the two germline ends. The CDR3 consists of 14 residues. Germline V CDR1 and CDR2: SEHNR, FQNEAQ (reference sequence). The CDR3 nucleotides are TGTGCCAGCAGCTTAGCCTCTCGTTCGTACGAGCAGTACTTC. Residues: CASSLASRSYEQYF.

In its sample, this clonotype was seen many times. The chain uses TRBV9 and TRBJ2-7, with D tentatively TRBD2 (5 bases). V was trimmed by 0 bases and J by 9 bases, leaving 19 bases between them. The CDR3 totals 15 residues. Germline values: CDR1 SGDLS, CDR2 YYNGEE. The CDR3 DNA reads as TGTGCCAGCAGCGTAGATTCCGGGGTCGCCTATAGGCAGTACTTC. It specifies CASSVDSGVAYRQYF.

This clonotype was picked up many times. The chain has TRBV28 and TRBJ1-5; unclear D gene. CDR1 is MDHEN and CDR2 is SYDVKM in the germline V gene. The CDR3 consists of 13 residues. V dropped 3 bases and J dropped 7 bases, with 10 bases sitting between them. CDR3 residues: CASSFSPGQPQHF. CDR3 sequence (DNA): TGTGCCAGCAGTTTTTCCCCGGGACAGCCCCAGCATTTT.

This clonotype came up many times. V is TRBV5-1 and J is TRBJ1-1, with D perhaps TRBD1 (6 bases). The CDR3 is made up of 14 amino acids. The V gene lost 4 bases and the J gene lost 7 bases, with 17 bases spanning the gap. The germline V gene has CDR1 SGHRS and CDR2 YFSETQ. CDR3 region: CASSDEVSGDEAFF. The CDR3 DNA follows: TGCGCCAGCAGCGATGAGGTGTCAGGGGATGAAGCTTTCTTT.

The sample holds many counts of this clonotype. The chain recombines TRBV7-2 with TRBJ1-2; 9 bases fit TRBD1. V lost 1 base, J lost 6 bases, and 9 bases stayed unmatched. The CDR3 extends over 16 amino acids. Looked up from germline, CDR1 is SGHTA and CDR2 is FQGNSA. DNA of the CDR3: TGTGCCAGCAGCTTAGGGGCCGGGACAGGGATGGATGGCTACACCTTC. As protein: CASSLGAGTGMDGYTF. Looking up the rest from reference TRBV7-2 and TRBJ1-2 gives the full variable domain: GAGVSQSPSNKVTEKGKDVELRCDPISGHTALYWYRQSLGQGLEFLIYFQGNSAPDKSGLPSDRFSAERTGGSVSTLTIQRTQQEDSAVYLCASSLGAGTGMDGYTFGSGTRLTVV.

This clonotype was picked up many times. The V and J genes are TRBV4-3 and TRBJ2-1; possible D gene TRBD1, 6 bases. The V and J ends lost 1 base and 8 bases respectively, with 15 bases between them. Germline CDR1 reads LGHNA; CDR2 reads YSLEER. CDR3 length: 15 amino acids. The CDR3 sequence: CASSQAAGATYEQFF. The CDR3 nucleotides read TGCGCCAGCAGCCAAGCGGCAGGGGCGACGTATGAGCAGTTCTTC.

This clonotype was seen a handful of times. The chain uses TRBV25-1 and TRBJ2-3; TRBD2 might be the D (6 bases). Looked up from germline, CDR1 is MGHDK and CDR2 is SYGVNS. The CDR3 consists of 16 residues. V dropped 0 bases and J dropped 2 bases, with 12 bases sitting between them. The CDR3: CASSEYRRDHTDTQYF. The CDR3 DNA sequence: TGTGCCAGCAGTGAATACCGGCGGGACCACACAGATACGCAGTATTTT.

This clonotype was seen a handful of times. The J gene is TRBJ2-1, the V gene TRBV28; D remains ambiguous. Germline CDR1 and CDR2: MDHEN and SYDVKM. The CDR3 spans 14 residues. V lost 6 bases to trimming and J lost 5 bases, with 14 bases between them. The CDR3 DNA reads TGTGCCAGCAGGACGAGGTTGTCGAACAATGAGCAGTTCTTC. It is translated as CASRTRLSNNEQFF.

The rearrangement joins TRBV16 to TRBJ2-6; D unclear. CDR3 length: 16 residues. V was clipped by 1 base and J by 2 bases, with 9 bases between them. CDR1 KGHSY and CDR2 FQNENV come from the germline V gene. The CDR3 DNA reads TGTGCCAGCAGCCAATTATTGGGTCCTGGGGCCAACGTCCTGACTTTC. Its translation: CASSQLLGPGANVLTF.

This clonotype appeared a few times. The J gene is TRBJ1-5, the V gene TRBV11-1; D not certain. CDR3 size: 14 residues. Trimming removed 5 bases at V and 6 bases at J, with 14 bases between. The V gene's germline CDR1 is SGHAT and CDR2 FQDESV (reference sequence). DNA for the CDR3: TGTGCCAGCAGCCGCAAGGGAATTGGTCAGCCCCAGCATTTT. Its translation: CASSRKGIGQPQHF.

The chain carries TRBV5-1 and TRBJ2-6; no clear D gene. The germline gives CDR1 SGHRS, CDR2 YFSETQ. V lost 2 bases, J lost 2 bases, and 8 bases lay in between. The CDR3 has 15 amino acids. DNA of the CDR3: TGCGCCAGCAGCTTAGGGATGGCTGGGGCCAACGTCCTGACTTTC. Protein sequence: CASSLGMAGANVLTF. Drawing the rest from reference TRBV5-1 and TRBJ2-6, the complete variable domain is KAGVTQTPRYLIKTRGQQVTLSCSPISGHRSVSWYQQTPGQGLQFLFEYFSETQRNKGNFPGRFSGRQFSNSRSEMNVSTLELGDSALYLCASSLGMAGANVLTFGAGSRLTVL.

This clonotype showed up just once. It may be a read error: a sequence one base away is much more abundant. The V and J genes are TRBV15 and TRBJ2-3; a weak D match, TRBD1 (6 bases). The CDR3 length is 13 residues. CDR1 and CDR2 (germline): LNHNV, YYDKDF (reference sequence). Between the trimmed V and J ends, which lost 5 bases and 5 bases, there was a span of 11 bases. DNA for the CDR3: TGTGCCACCAGCGACAGGAGGCTAGATACGCAGTATTTT. Encoded protein: CATSDRRLDTQYF.

The chain combines TRBV19 with TRBJ2-1, with TRBD2 identical over 9 bases. Germline CDR1 and CDR2: LNHDA and SQIVND (reference sequence). The trim removed 3 bases at V and 8 bases at J, leaving 5 bases unmatched. The CDR3 sequence is 14 residues long. For the CDR3, the DNA is TGTGCCAGTAGTATCTTTCTAGCGGGGTATGAGCAGTTCTTC. Protein product: CASSIFLAGYEQFF.

There are a few counts of this clonotype. The chain uses TRBV12-3 or TRBV12-4 and TRBJ2-1; TRBD1 matches 7 bases. J lost 5 bases, V lost 3 bases, and 4 bases had no gene match. The CDR3 consists of 14 residues. The DNA for the CDR3 is TGTGCCAGCAGTTTTTTCGGGACAGACAATGAGCAGTTCTTC. Its translation: CASSFFGTDNEQFF.

This clonotype has only a few counts. This chain links TRBV6-1 with TRBJ2-3, with D possibly being TRBD2 (5 bases). The CDR3 consists of 14 residues. CDR1 is MNHNS, CDR2 SASEGT, per germline. V was trimmed by 7 bases and J by 0 bases, leaving 11 bases between them. CDR3 amino acids: CASNPGISTDTQYF. CDR3 DNA: TGTGCCAGCAACCCCGGGATCAGCACAGATACGCAGTATTTT.

This clonotype occurred a few times. The V call is TRBV30, the J call TRBJ1-2, with 8 bases matching TRBD1. Looked up from germline, CDR1 is GTSNPN and CDR2 is SVGIG (reference sequence). Losses at the gene ends were 1 base for V and 6 bases for J; bases not matched to a gene: 1. This CDR3 spans 12 amino acids. Written as DNA, the CDR3 is TGTGCCTGGAGTGGGACAGGGAATGGCTACACCTTC. It translates to CAWSGTGNGYTF.

This clonotype came up many times. The chain employs TRBV10-3 and TRBJ2-3; 8 bases line up with TRBD2. This CDR3 region has 17 residues. CDR1 ENHRY and CDR2 SYGVKD come from the germline V gene. With 5 bases clipped from V and 0 bases from J, the junction kept 10 bases outside the gene matches. DNA of the CDR3: TGTGCCATCAGTTCGGTAGCGGGGATCACTAGCACAGATACGCAGTATTTT. Its protein product is CAISSVAGITSTDTQYF.